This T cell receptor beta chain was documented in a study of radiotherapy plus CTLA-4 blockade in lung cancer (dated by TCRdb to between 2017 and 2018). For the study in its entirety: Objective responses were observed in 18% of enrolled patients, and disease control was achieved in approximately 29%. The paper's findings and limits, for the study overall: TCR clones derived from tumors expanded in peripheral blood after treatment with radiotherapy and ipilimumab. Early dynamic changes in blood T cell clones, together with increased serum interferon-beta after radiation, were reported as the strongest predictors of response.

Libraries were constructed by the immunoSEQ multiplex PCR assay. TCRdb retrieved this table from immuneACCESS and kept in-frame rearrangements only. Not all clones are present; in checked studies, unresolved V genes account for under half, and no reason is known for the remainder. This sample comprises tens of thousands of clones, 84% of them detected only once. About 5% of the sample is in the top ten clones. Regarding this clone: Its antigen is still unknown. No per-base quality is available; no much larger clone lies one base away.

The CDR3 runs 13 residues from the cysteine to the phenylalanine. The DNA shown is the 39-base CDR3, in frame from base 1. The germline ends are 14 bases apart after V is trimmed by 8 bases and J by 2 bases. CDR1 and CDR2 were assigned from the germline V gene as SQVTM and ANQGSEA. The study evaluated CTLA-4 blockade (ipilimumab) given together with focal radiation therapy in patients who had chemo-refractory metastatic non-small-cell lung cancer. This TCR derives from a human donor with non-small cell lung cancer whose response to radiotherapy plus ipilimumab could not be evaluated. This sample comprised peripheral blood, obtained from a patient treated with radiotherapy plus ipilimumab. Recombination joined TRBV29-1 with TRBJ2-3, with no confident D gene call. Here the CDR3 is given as CSTKLSDTDTQYF. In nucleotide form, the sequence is TGCAGCACTAAATTATCGGACACAGATACGCAGTATTTT.